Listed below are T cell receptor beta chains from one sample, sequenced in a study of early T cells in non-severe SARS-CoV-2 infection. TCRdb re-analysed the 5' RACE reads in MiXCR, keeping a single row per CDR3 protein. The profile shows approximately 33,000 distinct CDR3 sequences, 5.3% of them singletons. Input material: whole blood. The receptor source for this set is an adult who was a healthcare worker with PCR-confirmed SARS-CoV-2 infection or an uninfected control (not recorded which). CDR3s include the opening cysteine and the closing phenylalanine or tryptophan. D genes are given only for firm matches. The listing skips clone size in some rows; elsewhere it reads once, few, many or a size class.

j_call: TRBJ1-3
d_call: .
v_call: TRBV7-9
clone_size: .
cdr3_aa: CASSPPFRSGNTIYF
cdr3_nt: TGTGCCAGCAGCCCCCCTTTTCGCTCTGGAAACACCATATATTTT

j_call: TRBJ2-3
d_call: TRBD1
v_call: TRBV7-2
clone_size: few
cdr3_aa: CASSFQGADTQYF
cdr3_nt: TGTGCCAGCAGCTTCCAGGGGGCAGATACGCAGTATTTT

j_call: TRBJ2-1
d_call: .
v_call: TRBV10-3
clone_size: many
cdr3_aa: CAISESGGPVNEQFF
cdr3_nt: TGTGCCATCAGTGAGTCGGGGGGCCCGGTGAATGAGCAGTTCTTC

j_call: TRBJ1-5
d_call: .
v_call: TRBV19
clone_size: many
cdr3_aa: CASSQERRDQPQHF
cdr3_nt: TGTGCCAGTAGTCAAGAGAGACGGGATCAGCCCCAGCATTTT

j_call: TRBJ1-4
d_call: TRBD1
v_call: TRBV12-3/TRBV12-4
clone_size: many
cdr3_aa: CASSRPPGTEGEKLFF
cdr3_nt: TGTGCCAGCAGTCGGCCTCCCGGGACAGAGGGTGAAAAACTGTTTTTT

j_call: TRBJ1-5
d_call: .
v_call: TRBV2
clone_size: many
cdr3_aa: CASSDWGGLNQPQHF
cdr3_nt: TGTGCCAGCAGTGATTGGGGCGGCCTCAATCAGCCCCAGCATTTT

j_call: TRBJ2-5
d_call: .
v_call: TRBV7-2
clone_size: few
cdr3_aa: CASSISRQETQYF
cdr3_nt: TGTGCCAGCAGCATATCCCGACAAGAGACCCAGTACTTC

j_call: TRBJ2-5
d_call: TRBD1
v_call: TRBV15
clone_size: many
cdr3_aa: CATSTGQGSGETQYF
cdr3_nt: TGTGCCACCAGCACGGGACAGGGGTCGGGAGAGACCCAGTACTTC

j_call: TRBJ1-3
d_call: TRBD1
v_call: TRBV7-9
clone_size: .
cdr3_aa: CASSYGGGDGNTIYF
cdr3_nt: TGTGCCAGCAGCTACGGAGGGGGCGATGGAAACACCATATATTTT

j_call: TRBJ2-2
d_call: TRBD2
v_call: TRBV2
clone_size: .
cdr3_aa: CASSHPSGRCANTGELFF
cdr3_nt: TGTGCCAGCAGCCATCCTAGCGGGAGGTGCGCGAACACCGGGGAGCTGTTTTTT

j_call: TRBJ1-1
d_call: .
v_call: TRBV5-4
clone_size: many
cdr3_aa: CASSFEIDRNTEAFF
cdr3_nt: TGTGCCAGCAGCTTTGAAATCGACAGGAACACTGAAGCTTTCTTT

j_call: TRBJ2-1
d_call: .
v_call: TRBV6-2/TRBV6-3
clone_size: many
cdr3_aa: CASSYGLAGHYNEQFF
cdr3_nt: TGTGCCAGCAGTTACGGTTTGGCAGGACATTACAATGAGCAGTTCTTC

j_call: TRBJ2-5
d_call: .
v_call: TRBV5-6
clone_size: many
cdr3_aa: CASSLVRGQETQYF
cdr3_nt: TGTGCCAGCAGCTTGGTTCGTGGCCAAGAGACCCAGTACTTC

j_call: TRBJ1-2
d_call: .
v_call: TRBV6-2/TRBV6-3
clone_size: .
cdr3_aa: CASRSLAGNYGYTF
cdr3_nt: TGTGCCAGCAGGAGCCTCGCGGGTAACTATGGCTACACCTTC

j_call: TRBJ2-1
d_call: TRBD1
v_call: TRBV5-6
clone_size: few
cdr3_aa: CASLTQGLYNEQFF
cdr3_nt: TGTGCCAGCCTCACACAGGGGCTGTACAATGAGCAGTTCTTC

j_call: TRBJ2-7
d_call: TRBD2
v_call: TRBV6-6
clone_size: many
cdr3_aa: CASAPTSESYEQYF
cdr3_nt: TGTGCCAGCGCCCCCACTAGCGAATCCTACGAGCAGTACTTC

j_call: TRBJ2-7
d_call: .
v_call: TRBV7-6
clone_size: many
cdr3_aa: CASSSLQGGEQYF
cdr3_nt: TGTGCCAGCAGCTCTCTACAGGGTGGCGAGCAGTACTTC

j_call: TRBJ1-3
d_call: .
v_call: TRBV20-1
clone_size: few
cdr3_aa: CSALTGRNTIYF
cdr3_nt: TGCAGTGCTCTGACAGGAAGAAACACCATATATTTT

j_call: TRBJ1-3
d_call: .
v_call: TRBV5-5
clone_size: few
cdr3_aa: CASSFQQGDTIYF
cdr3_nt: TGTGCCAGCAGCTTCCAGCAGGGAGACACCATATATTTT

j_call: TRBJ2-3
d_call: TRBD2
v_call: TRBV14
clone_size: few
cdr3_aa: CASSQMGLAGRLDTQYF
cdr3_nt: TGTGCCAGCAGCCAGATGGGACTAGCGGGGCGGCTAGATACGCAGTATTTT

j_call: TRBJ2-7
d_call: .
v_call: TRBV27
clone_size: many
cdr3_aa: CASSLSGSGAYEQYF
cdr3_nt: TGTGCCAGCAGTTTAAGCGGGTCCGGTGCCTACGAGCAGTACTTC

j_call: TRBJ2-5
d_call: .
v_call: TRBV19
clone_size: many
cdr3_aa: CASSMTGGETQYF
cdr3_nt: TGTGCCAGTAGTATGACAGGCGGAGAGACCCAGTACTTC